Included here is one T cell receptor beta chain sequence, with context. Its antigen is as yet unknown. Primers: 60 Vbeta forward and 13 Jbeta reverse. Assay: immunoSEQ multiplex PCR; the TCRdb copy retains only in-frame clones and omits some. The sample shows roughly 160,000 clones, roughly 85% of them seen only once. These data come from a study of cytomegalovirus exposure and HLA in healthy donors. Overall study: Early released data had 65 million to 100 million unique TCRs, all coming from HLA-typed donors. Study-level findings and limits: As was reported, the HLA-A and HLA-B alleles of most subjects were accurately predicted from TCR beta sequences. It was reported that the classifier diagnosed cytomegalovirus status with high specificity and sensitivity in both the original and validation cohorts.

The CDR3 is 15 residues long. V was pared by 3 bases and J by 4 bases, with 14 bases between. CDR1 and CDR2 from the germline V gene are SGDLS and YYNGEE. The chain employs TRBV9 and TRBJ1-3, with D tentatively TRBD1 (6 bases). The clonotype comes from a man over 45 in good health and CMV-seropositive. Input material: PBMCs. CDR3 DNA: TGTGCCAGCAGCGCAGATACAGGGTTCGGAAACACCATATATTTT. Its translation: CASSADTGFGNTIYF. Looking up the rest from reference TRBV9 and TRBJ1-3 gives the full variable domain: DSGVTQTPKHLITATGQRVTLRCSPRSGDLSVYWYQQSLDQGLQFLIQYYNGEERAKGNILERFSAQQFPDLHSELNLSSLELGDSALYFCASSADTGFGNTIYFGEGSWLTVV.